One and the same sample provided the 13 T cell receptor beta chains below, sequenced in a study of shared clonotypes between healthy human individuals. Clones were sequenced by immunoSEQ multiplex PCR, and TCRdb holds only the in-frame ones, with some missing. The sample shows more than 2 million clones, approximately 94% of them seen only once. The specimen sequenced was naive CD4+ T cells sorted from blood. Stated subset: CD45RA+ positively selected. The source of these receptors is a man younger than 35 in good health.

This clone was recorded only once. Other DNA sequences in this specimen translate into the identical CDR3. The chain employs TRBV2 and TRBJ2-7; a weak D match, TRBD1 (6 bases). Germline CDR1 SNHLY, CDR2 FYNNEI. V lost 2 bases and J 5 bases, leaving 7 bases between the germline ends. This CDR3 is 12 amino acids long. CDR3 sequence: CASSEQGNEQYF. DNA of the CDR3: TGTGCCAGCAGTGAACAGGGGAACGAGCAGTACTTC.

CDR3 loop: CASRPGTIAKNIQYF. CDR3 nucleotides: TGTGCCAGCAGACCCGGGACCATAGCCAAAAACATTCAGTACTTC. The rearrangement joins TRBV6-5 to TRBJ2-4, with D perhaps being TRBD1 or TRBD2 (5 bases each). In germline, CDR1 is MNHEY, CDR2 SVGAGI. V gave up 6 bases and J gave up 0 bases, with 12 bases separating them. The CDR3 covers 15 residues.

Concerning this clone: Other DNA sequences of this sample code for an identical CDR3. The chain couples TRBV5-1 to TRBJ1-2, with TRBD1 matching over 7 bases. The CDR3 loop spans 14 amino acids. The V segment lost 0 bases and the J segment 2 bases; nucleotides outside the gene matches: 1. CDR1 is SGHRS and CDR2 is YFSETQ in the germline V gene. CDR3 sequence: CASSLEDRNYGYTF. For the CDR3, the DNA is TGCGCCAGCAGCTTGGAGGACAGGAACTATGGCTACACCTTC.

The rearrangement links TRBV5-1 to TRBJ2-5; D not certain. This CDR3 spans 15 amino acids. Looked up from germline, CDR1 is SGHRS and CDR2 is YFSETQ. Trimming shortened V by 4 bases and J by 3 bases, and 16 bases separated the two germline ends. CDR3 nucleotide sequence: TGCGCCAGCAGCCTCTACACCGGACCTGAAGAGACCCAGTACTTC. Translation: CASSLYTGPEETQYF.

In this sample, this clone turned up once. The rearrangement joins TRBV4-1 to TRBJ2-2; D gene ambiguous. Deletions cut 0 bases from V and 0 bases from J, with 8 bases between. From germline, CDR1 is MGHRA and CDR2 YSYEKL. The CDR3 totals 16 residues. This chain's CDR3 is CASSQEPLPNTGELFF. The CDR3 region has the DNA TGCGCCAGCAGCCAAGAACCGCTTCCGAACACCGGGGAGCTGTTTTTT.

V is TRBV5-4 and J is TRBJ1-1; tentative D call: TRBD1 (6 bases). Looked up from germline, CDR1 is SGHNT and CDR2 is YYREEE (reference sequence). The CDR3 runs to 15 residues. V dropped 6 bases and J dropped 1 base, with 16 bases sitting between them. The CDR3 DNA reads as TGTGCCAGCATTCAGCGGCAGGGGACGAACACTGAAGCTTTCTTT. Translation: CASIQRQGTNTEAFF.

The CDR3 DNA reads as TGCGCCAGCAGCTTTCAACAGGACTACGAGCAGTACTTC. It yields the protein CASSFQQDYEQYF. J is TRBJ2-7 and V is TRBV5-1, with D perhaps TRBD1 (5 bases). The V end lost 2 bases, the J end lost 3 bases, and 9 bases lay between the germline ends. CDR3 length equals 13 residues. CDR1 is SGHRS, CDR2 YFSETQ, per germline.

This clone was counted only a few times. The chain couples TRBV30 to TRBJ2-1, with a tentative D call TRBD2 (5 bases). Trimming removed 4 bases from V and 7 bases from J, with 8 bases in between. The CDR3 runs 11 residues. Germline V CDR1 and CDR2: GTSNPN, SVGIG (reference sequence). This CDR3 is CAWTGWNEQFF. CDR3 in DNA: TGTGCCTGGACGGGATGGAATGAGCAGTTCTTC.

The CDR3 here is CASSQAIAGELFF. Written as DNA, the CDR3 is TGCGCCAGCAGCCAAGCTATCGCCGGGGAGCTGTTTTTT. The V and J genes are TRBV4-3 and TRBJ2-2; D is ambiguous. CDR3 length: 13 residues. Germline CDR1 is LGHNA and CDR2 is YSLEER. V lost 1 base, J lost 6 bases, and 6 bases lay in between.

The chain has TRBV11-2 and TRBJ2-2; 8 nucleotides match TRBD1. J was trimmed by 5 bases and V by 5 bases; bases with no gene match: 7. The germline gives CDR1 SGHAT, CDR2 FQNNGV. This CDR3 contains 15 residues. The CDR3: CASSRTGMGTGELFF. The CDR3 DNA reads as TGTGCCAGCAGCCGGACAGGGATGGGGACCGGGGAGCTGTTTTTT. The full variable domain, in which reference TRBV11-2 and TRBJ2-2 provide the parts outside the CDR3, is EAGVAQSPRYKIIEKRQSVAFWCNPISGHATLYWYQQILGQGPKLLIQFQNNGVVDDSQLPKDRFSAERLKGVDSTLKIQPAKLEDSAVYLCASSRTGMGTGELFFGEGSRLTVL.

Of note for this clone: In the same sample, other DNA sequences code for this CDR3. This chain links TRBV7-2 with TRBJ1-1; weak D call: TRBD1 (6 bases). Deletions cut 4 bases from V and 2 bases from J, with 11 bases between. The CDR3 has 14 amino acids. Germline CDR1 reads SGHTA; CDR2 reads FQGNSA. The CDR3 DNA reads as TGTGCCAGCAGCTCCGGACAGTTAAACACTGAAGCTTTCTTT. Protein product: CASSSGQLNTEAFF.

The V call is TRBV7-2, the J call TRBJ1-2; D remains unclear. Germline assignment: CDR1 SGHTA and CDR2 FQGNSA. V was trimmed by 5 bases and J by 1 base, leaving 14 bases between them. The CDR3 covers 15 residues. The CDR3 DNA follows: TGTGCCAGCAGCCCCGGCGGAGGAAGTAACTATGGCTACACCTTC. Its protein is CASSPGGGSNYGYTF.

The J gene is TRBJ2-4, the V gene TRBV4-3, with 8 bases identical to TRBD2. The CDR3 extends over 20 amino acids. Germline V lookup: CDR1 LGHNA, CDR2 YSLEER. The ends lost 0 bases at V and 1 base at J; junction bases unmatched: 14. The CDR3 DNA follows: TGCGCCAGCAGCCAAGATTTTCTAGCGGGCGACCGCATTGCCAAAAACATTCAGTACTTC. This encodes CASSQDFLAGDRIAKNIQYF.